This TCR beta chain stems from a study of early T cells in non-severe SARS-CoV-2 infection (dated by TCRdb to about 2021). About the full investigation: Because TCR sequencing was done on bulk RNA from unsorted whole blood, the alpha and beta chains could not be paired. What the authors observed across the whole study: Matching against VDJdb was skewed toward anti-spike CD8 responses, likely underestimated virus-specific expansions, and missed private and CD4 specificities.

Including the terminal cysteine and phenylalanine, the CDR3 comprises 13 residues. The DNA shown is the 39-base CDR3, in frame from base 1. CDR1 and CDR2, looked up from the germline V gene, are MNHNS and SASEGT. Relative to germline, V is 5 bases shorter and J is 2 bases shorter, with 8 bases between their ends. This clonotype was counted only a few times. Its specific antigen is unknown. One base away there is no much larger clone; base qualities are not given. Receptor amplification or capture employed 5' RACE. The sequencing machine was a NextSeq 500. The TCR library protocol attached unique molecular identifiers to individual cDNA molecules to correct for sequencing error and PCR bias. Sequencing covered both TCR alpha and beta chains, and within each sample the abundances of alpha and beta sequences were tightly co-correlated. On the study's bioinformatics: Decombinator V4 was used to annotate TCR sequences for V gene, J gene and CDR3. TCRs were defined as expanded if a significant change between any two time points was detected under a Poisson model with p below 0.0001. Abundances of TCRs were expressed as counts per million after normalisation to the total number of TCRs sequenced in each sample. MAIT TCRs were defined by TRAV1-2 paired with TRAJ12, TRAJ20 or TRAJ33, and iNKT TCRs by TRAV10 paired with TRAJ18. VDJdb, accessed 1 November 2021, was searched for CMV, EBV and SARS-CoV-2 annotated TCRs, excluding TCRs annotated for multiple antigens. TCRdb reanalyzed the raw reads on its own, using fastp at Q25 for trimming and MiXCR for clone calling, and kept in-frame beta chains. Each CDR3 protein gets just one entry, which takes the most common genes and DNA from the rows behind it. The V and J calls here are based on TCRdb, not the publication. Present in this sample are tens of thousands of distinct CDR3 sequences, 10% to 15% of which were seen just once. The top ten clones comprise 1% to 1.4% of the sample.

This was a case-control study nested in a cohort of healthcare workers in London, UK, who had nasopharyngeal swab PCR tests and blood samples taken every week. Between 23 and 31 March 2020, the week of the UK lockdown, healthcare workers were enrolled and then followed up weekly for as long as 16 weeks. This TCR was sampled from an adult who was a healthcare worker with PCR-confirmed SARS-CoV-2 infection or an uninfected control (not recorded which). The receptor chain draws on TRBV6-1 and TRBJ2-3; the D gene assignment is ambiguous. Sequencing was performed on whole blood. This receptor has the CDR3 CASSLAFTDTQYF. The DNA sequence is TGTGCCAGCAGTTTAGCTTTCACAGATACGCAGTATTTT.